These 3 T cell receptor beta chains were sequenced from one sample in a study of cytomegalovirus exposure and HLA in healthy donors. PCR was performed using 60 Vbeta and 13 Jbeta primers. Sequencing used immunoSEQ multiplex PCR; TCRdb keeps in-frame clones, though not all of them. The data show roughly 110,000 clones, over 60% seen once. The sequencing input was PBMCs. These receptors originate from a woman between 25 and 40 years old in good health and CMV-seronegative.

This chain joins TRBV7-8 and TRBJ2-7; 11 bases map to TRBD2. The CDR3 covers 18 residues. Unmatched junction bases numbered 9, after V lost 0 bases and J lost 2 bases. CDR1 and CDR2 (germline): SGHVS, FQNEAQ. CDR3 protein: CASSLAQSLAGGPYEQYF. CDR3 sequence (DNA): TGTGCCAGCAGCTTAGCCCAATCCCTAGCGGGAGGACCCTACGAGCAGTACTTC. The variable domain in full, with the rest retrieved from reference TRBV7-8 and TRBJ2-7, is GAGVSQSPRYKVAKRGQDVALRCDPISGHVSLFWYQQALGQGPEFLTYFQNEAQLDKSGLPSDRFFAERPEGSVSTLKIQRTQQEDSAVYLCASSLAQSLAGGPYEQYFGPGTRLTVT.

The genes are TRBV9 and TRBJ1-2, with TRBD1 matching 8 bases. This CDR3 has 15 amino acids. Trimming at V came to 3 bases and at J to 7 bases, leaving 11 bases not matched to a gene. Looked up from germline, CDR1 is SGDLS and CDR2 is YYNGEE. This chain's CDR3 is CASSGTGQVDRGYTF. The CDR3 DNA follows: TGTGCCAGCAGCGGAACGGGACAGGTCGATCGTGGCTACACCTTC.

The rearrangement joins TRBV5-6 to TRBJ1-4; 9 bases are shared with TRBD1. J lost 8 bases, V lost 2 bases, and 7 bases had no gene match. In germline, CDR1 is SGHDT, CDR2 YYEEEE. The CDR3 spans 15 residues. The CDR3 reads CASSFTGGAGEKLFF. The CDR3 coding sequence is TGTGCCAGCAGCTTTACAGGGGGCGCAGGGGAAAAACTGTTTTTT.